This T cell receptor (beta chain) was documented in a study of blood T cell repertoires in COVID-19. Turning to the study itself: From T cells, B-cell-depleted T cells, or PBMCs came the material, which was cDNA or gDNA.

Using immunoSEQ multiplex PCR, the repertoire was profiled, and TCRdb retains in-frame clones only, with some absent. The sample lists approximately 150,000 clones, about four fifths occurring once. This CDR3 has 13 amino acids. The V gene's germline CDR1 is SGHAT and CDR2 FQNNGV. Trimming took off 5 bases at V and 0 bases at J, with 5 bases between the two ends. This sequence was found in an older man who had recovered from COVID-19. V is TRBV11-2 and J is TRBJ1-3; D is uncertain. Source material: peripheral blood. The CDR3 region is CASSMSSGNTIYF. CDR3 bases: TGTGCCAGCAGCATGAGCTCTGGAAACACCATATATTTT.